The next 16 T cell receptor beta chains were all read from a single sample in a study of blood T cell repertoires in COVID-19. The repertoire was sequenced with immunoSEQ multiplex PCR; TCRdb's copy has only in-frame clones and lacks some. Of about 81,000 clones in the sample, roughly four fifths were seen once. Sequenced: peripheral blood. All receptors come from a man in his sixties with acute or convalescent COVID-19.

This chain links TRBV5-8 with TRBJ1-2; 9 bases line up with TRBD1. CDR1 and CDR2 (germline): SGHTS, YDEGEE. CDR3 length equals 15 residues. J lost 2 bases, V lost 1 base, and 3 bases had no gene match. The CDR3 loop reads CASSLSGTGNYGYTF. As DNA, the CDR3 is TGTGCCAGCAGCTTGTCCGGGACAGGGAACTATGGCTACACCTTC.

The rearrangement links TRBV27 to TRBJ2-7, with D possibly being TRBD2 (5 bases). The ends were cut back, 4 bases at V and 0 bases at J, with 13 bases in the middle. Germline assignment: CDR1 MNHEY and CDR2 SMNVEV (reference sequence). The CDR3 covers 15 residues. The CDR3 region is CASSSRTRSSYEQYF. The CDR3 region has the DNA TGTGCCAGCAGTTCGAGGACTCGGAGCTCCTACGAGCAGTACTTC.

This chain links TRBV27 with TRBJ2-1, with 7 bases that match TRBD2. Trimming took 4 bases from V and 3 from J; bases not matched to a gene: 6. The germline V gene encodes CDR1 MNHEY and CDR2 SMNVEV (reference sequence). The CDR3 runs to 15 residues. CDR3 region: CASSYLAEDYNEQFF. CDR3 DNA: TGTGCCAGCAGTTACCTAGCGGAGGACTACAATGAGCAGTTCTTC.

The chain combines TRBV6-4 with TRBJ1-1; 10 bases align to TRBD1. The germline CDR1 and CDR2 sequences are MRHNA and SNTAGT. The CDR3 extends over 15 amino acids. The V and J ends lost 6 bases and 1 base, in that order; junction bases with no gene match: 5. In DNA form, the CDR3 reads TGTGCCAGCAGGGCCCGGACAGGGGGGAACACTGAAGCTTTCTTT. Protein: CASRARTGGNTEAFF.

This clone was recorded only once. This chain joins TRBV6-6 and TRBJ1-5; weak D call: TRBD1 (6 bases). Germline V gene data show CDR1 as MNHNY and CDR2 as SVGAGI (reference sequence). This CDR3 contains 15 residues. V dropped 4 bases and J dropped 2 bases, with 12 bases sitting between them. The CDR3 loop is CASSWGAGGNQPQHF. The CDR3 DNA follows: TGTGCCAGCAGTTGGGGGGCGGGAGGCAATCAGCCCCAGCATTTT.

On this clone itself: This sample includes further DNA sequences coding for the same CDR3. CDR3 sequence (DNA): TGCGCCAGCAGCTTGGCTCAGGCAACAGATACGCAGTATTTT. It codes for CASSLAQATDTQYF. The chain carries TRBV5-1 and TRBJ2-3; the D is unclear. CDR1 is SGHRS, CDR2 YFSETQ, per germline. V was cut by 0 bases and J by 3 bases, with 8 bases left in between. The CDR3 totals 14 residues.

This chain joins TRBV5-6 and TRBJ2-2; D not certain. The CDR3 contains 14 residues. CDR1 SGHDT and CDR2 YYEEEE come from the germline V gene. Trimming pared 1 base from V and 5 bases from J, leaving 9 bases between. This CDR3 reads CASSLWQMTGELFF. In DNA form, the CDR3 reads TGTGCCAGCAGCTTGTGGCAGATGACCGGGGAGCTGTTTTTT.

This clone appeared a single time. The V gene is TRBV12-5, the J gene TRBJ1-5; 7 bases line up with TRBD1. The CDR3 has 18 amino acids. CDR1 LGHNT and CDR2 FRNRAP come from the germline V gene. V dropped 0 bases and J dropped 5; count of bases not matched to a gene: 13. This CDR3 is CASGLVRGGGRVYQPQHF. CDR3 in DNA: TGTGCTAGTGGTTTGGTACGAGGGGGCGGCAGGGTCTATCAGCCCCAGCATTTT.

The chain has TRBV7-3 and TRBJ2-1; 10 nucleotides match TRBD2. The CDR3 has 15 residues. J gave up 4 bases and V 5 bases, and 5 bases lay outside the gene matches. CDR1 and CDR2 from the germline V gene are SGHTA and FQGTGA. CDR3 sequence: CASSALAGLYNEQFF. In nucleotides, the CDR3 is TGTGCCAGCAGCGCACTAGCGGGATTGTACAATGAGCAGTTCTTC.

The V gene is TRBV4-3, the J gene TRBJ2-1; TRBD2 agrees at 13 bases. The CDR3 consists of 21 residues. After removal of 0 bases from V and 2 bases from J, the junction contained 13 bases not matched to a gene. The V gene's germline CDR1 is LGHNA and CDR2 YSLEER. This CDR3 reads CASSQEIPGLAGYIPYNEQFF. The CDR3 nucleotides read TGCGCCAGCAGCCAAGAGATTCCGGGACTAGCGGGATACATCCCCTACAATGAGCAGTTCTTC.

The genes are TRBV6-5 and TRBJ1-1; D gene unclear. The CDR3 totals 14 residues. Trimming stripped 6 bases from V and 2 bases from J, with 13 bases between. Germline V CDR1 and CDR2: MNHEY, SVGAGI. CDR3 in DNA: TGTGCCAGCAGCATAGATTCAATTAACACTGAAGCTTTCTTT. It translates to CASSIDSINTEAFF.

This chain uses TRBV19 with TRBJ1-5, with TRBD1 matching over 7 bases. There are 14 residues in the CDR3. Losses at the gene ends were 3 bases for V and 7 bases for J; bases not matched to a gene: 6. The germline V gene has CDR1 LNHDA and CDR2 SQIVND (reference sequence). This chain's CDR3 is CASSIQGVGQPQHF. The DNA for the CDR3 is TGTGCCAGTAGTATCCAGGGGGTAGGACAGCCCCAGCATTTT.

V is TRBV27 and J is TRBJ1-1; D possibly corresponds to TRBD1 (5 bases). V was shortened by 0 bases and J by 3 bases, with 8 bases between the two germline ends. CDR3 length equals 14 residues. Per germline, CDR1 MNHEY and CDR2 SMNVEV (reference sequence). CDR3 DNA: TGTGCCAGCAGTTTATCTCGGGGGTACACTGAAGCTTTCTTT. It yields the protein CASSLSRGYTEAFF.

As DNA, the CDR3 is TGTGCCAGCAAGGACCCGGGAGATCAGCCCCAGCATTTT. Protein product: CASKDPGDQPQHF. The rearrangement links TRBV28 to TRBJ1-5; the D is unclear. The germline CDR1 and CDR2 sequences are MDHEN and SYDVKM. Trimming removed 7 bases from V and 5 bases from J, with 12 bases in between. There are 13 residues in the CDR3.

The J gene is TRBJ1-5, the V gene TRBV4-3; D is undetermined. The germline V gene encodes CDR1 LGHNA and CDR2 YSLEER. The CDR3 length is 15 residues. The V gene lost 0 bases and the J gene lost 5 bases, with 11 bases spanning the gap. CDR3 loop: CASSQEPGGYQPQHF. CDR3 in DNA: TGCGCCAGCAGCCAAGAGCCAGGCGGGTATCAGCCCCAGCATTTT.

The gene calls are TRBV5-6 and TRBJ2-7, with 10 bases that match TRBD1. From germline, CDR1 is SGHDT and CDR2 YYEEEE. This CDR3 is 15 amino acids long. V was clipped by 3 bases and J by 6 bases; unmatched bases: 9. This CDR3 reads CASSWRGGQGTEQYF. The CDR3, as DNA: TGTGCCAGCAGCTGGAGGGGGGGACAGGGGACCGAGCAGTACTTC.